This TCR beta chain was recorded in a study of radiotherapy plus CTLA-4 blockade in lung cancer. Overall study: Patients showed objective responses in over 15% of cases, and disease control was achieved by approximately 31%.

Germline-derived CDR1 and CDR2 are MNHEY and SVGAGI. The length of the CDR3 is 14 residues. V was shortened by 6 bases and J by 0 bases, with 11 bases between the two germline ends. Turning to this clone: Its antigen is undetermined.

Overall study findings and caveats: Clones derived from tumor TCRs expanded in blood after radiotherapy plus ipilimumab. Early clonal dynamics of blood T cells, together with interferon-beta, were reported as the best response predictor.

TCRdb's copy holds only in-frame clones and misses some; the assay was immunoSEQ multiplex PCR. The top ten hold just over 2% of the sample, which has roughly 92,000 clones, 70% to 90% seen once. Those with chemo-refractory metastatic non-small-cell lung cancer were treated with focal radiation combined with CTLA-4 blockade using ipilimumab. This sequence joins TRBV6-5 and TRBJ1-1, with a possible D match to TRBD1 (6 bases). The TCR was taken from a human donor with non-small cell lung cancer who had a partial response to radiotherapy plus ipilimumab. The specimen was peripheral blood, collected from a patient treated with radiotherapy plus ipilimumab. CDR3 in amino acids: CASSSDSLNTEAFF. CDR3 DNA: TGTGCCAGCAGCTCGGACAGCTTGAACACTGAAGCTTTCTTT.